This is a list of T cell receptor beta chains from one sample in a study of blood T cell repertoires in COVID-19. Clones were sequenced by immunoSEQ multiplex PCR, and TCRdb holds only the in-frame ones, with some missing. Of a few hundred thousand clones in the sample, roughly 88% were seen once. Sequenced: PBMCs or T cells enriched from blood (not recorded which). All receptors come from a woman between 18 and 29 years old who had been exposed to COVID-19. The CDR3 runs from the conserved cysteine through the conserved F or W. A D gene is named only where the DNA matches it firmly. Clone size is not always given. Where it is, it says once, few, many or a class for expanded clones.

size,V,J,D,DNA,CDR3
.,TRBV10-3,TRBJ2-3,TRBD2,TGTGCCATCAGGTACGAGACTAGCGGGGCTCCGGGGTCGCAGTATTTT,CAIRYETSGAPGSQYF
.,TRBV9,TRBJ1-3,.,TGTGCCAGCAGCGGGGGACACCATCTCTCTGGAAACACCATATATTTT,CASSGGHHLSGNTIYF
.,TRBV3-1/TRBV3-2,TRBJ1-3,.,TGTGCCAGCAGCCGCATCGGCGGCTCTGGAAACACCATATATTTT,CASSRIGGSGNTIYF
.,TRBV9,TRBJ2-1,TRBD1,TGTGCCAGCAGCGCGAGGGGACAGGGATCGCGCAATGAGCAGTTCTTC,CASSARGQGSRNEQFF
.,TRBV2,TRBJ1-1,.,TGTGCCAGCAAACAGGGACGGGTGAACACTGAAGCTTTCTTT,CASKQGRVNTEAFF
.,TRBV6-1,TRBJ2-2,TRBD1,TGTGCCAGCAGTGAAATACAGGGGACCACCGGGGAGCTGTTTTTT,CASSEIQGTTGELFF
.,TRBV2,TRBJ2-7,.,TGTGCCAGCAGTGTTACCCTAAGTCCCGAGCAGTACTTC,CASSVTLSPEQYF
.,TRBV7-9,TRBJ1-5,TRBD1,TGTGCCAGCAGCTTAGGACAGGGTAGGCCCCAGCATTTT,CASSLGQGRPQHF
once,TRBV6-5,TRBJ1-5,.,TGTGCCAGCAGTTACACAGGGTACAATCAGCCCCAGCATTTT,CASSYTGYNQPQHF
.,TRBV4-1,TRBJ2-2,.,TGCGCCAGCAGCCCTCAGGGCAGAACCGGGGAGCTGTTTTTT,CASSPQGRTGELFF
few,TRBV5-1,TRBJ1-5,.,TGCGCCAGCGTGGCAGGGTATCAGCCCCAGCATTTT,CASVAGYQPQHF